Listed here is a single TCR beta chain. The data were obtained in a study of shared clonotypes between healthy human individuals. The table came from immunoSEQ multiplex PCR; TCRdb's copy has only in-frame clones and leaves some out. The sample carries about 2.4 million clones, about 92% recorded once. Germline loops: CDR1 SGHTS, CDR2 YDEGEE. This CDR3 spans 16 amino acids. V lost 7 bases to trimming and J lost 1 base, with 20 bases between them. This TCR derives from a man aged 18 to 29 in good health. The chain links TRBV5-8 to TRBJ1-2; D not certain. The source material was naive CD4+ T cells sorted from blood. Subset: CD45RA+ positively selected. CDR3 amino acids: CASPGGGMLNNYGYTF. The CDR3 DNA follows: TGTGCCAGCCCCGGCGGCGGGATGCTCAATAACTATGGCTACACCTTC.